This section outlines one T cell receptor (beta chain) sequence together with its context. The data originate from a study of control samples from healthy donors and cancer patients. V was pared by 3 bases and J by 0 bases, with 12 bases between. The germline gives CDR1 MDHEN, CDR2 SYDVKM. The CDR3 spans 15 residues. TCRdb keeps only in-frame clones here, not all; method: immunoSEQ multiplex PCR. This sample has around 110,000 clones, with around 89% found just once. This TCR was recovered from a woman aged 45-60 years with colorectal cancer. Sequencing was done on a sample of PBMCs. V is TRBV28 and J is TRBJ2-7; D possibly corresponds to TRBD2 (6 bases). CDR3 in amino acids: CASSFTRDFSYEQYF. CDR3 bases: TGTGCCAGCAGTTTCACCCGGGACTTCTCCTACGAGCAGTACTTC.